This T cell receptor beta chain comes out of a study of blood T cell repertoires in COVID-19 (dated by TCRdb to 2018 to 2021). For context, the study as a whole: Collaborator samples came from the United States, Italy and Spain and covered acute and convalescent phases of COVID-19. Nearly every sample came with metadata listing a de-identified subject ID, COVID-19 status, age in years and sex. Where HLA class I and class II types were available, the types were taken from metadata supplied by the sample provider, not from assay-based typing. The repertoires were released in a freely available public database meant as a resource for research on the immune response to SARS-CoV-2. The material from the prospective study consisted of cDNA or gDNA derived from T cells, B-cell-depleted T cells, or PBMCs. The dataset comprised deeply sampled blood TCRbeta repertoires from subjects exposed to, actively infected with, or recovered from COVID-19. The samples were drawn from two sources: the first 160 participants of the ongoing ImmuneRACE study, and fewer than 1,500 subjects contributed by 6 global collaborators. Beyond this particular receptor, the publication reports: The amount of clinical and demographic metadata varied by source and participant and was provided uncurated.

In regard to this clone: It has no known antigen specificity. Per-base qualities were not stored, and no clone one base away is much larger.

Between the V and J ends, shortened by 4 bases and 2 bases respectively, the junction contains 13 bases. CDR1 and CDR2 were assigned from the germline V gene as SGHRS and YFSETQ. The cysteine opens and the phenylalanine closes a CDR3 of 15 amino acids. Only CDR3 DNA remains: 45 bases, in frame from the first base. The immunoSEQ Assay, a bias-controlled multiplex PCR, was used to amplify TCRbeta CDR3 regions from genomic DNA. The paper's data handling went like this. The number of nucleated cells in each sample was estimated by amplification of reference gene primers within the assay. To quantify the absolute abundance of each unique TCRbeta CDR3 rearrangement, sequence reads were collapsed and filtered. Productive Simpson clonality was computed per sample as the square root of Simpson's diversity index over productive rearrangements. TCRdb carries this immuneACCESS record with in-frame sequences only. Its versions omit some clonotypes, under half of them owing to an unresolved V gene in the studies checked, with the rest unexplained. V and J calls plus clone size are reproduced from that table; the DNA served to infer D and trimming. The sample table holds 250,000 to 350,000 clones, of which 75% to 90% were seen once. Less than 3% of the sample goes to the ten largest clones.

Whole blood was collected in K2EDTA tubes by collaborating institutions according to the institutions' own protocols. Collaborator samples were shipped for TCRbeta analysis as frozen whole blood, isolated PBMCs, or DNA extracted from either sample type. The chain couples TRBV5-1 to TRBJ1-3; TRBD1 might be the D gene, on 6 matching bases. The origin of this receptor is a woman younger than 45 with active or convalescent COVID-19. Sequenced material: peripheral blood. The CDR3 here reads CASSPGDNAGNTIYF. The DNA reads TGCGCCAGCAGCCCTGGGGACAACGCTGGAAACACCATATATTTT.